Listed here is a single T cell receptor (beta chain). Authors' methods: For nucleated cells, counts were estimated from reference gene primer amplification. The repertoire was sequenced with immunoSEQ multiplex PCR; TCRdb's copy has only in-frame clones and lacks some. The DNA was the basis for D and trimming; V, J and clone size are from that table. The sample has some 320,000 clones; 90% are singletons. Trimming removed 10 bases from V and 0 bases from J, with 9 bases in between. The CDR3 extends over 12 amino acids. The germline gives CDR1 MNHEY, CDR2 SVGAGI. This record comes from a study of blood T cell repertoires in COVID-19. Study in general: Sites in the United States, Italy and Spain provided acute and convalescent COVID-19 samples.

The sequence derives from a man between 60 and 70 years old who had recovered from COVID-19. The chain combines TRBV6-5 with TRBJ1-2; D possibly corresponds to TRBD1 (6 bases). Sequencing was done on a sample of PBMCs or T cells enriched from blood (not recorded which). The CDR3 here is CATKGANYGYTF. The CDR3 nucleotides read TGTGCCACCAAGGGGGCTAACTATGGCTACACCTTC.